This T cell receptor beta chain was sequenced during a study of blood T cell repertoires in COVID-19. Study background: Italy, Spain and the United States were the sources of the convalescent and acute COVID-19 samples. In each case, the material was cDNA or gDNA derived from T cells, B-cell-depleted T cells, or PBMCs.

All exposed participants met a person with COVID-19 within 2 weeks before entering the study. The method was immunoSEQ multiplex PCR; TCRdb's version includes in-frame clones alone and lacks a portion of them. The table shows 250,000 or so clones, with about four fifths occurring only once. This CDR3 is 15 amino acids long. The V and J ends lost 3 bases and 8 bases, in that order; junction bases with no gene match: 9. Germline V gene data show CDR1 as SGDLS and CDR2 as YYNGEE. The receptor comes from a woman aged 40 to 50 who had been exposed to COVID-19. The sample was PBMCs or T cells enriched from blood (not recorded which). The chain has TRBV9 and TRBJ1-2, with TRBD1 identical over 11 bases. The CDR3 nucleotides are TGTGCCAGCAGCGCTCGGACAGGGGGCGCGAAGGGCTACACCTTC. Amino acids: CASSARTGGAKGYTF.